The 24 T cell receptor beta chains below were found in one sample sequenced in a study of regulatory T cells in long-lasting Graves disease. Sample time point: newly diagnosed GD, antithyroid drugs for less than 3 months. With RNA extracted from PBMCs as input, the TCR library was made. Relying on iRepertoire HTBI primers and Arm-PCR of CDR3 regions, the team built TCR beta libraries. Each CDR3 protein is one row after TCRdb ran MiXCR on the multiplex PCR reads. Of around 230,000 distinct CDR3 sequences in the sample, around 17% were seen once. The source was peripheral blood mononuclear cells (PBMCs), collected at new diagnosis, from a patient treated with antithyroid drugs. All receptors come from a female donor with Graves disease.

This clonotype showed up many times. The rearrangement links TRBV7-8 to TRBJ1-4, with unresolved D. This CDR3 comprises 13 residues. Trimming removed 0 bases from V and 4 bases from J, with 3 bases in between. In germline, CDR1 is SGHVS, CDR2 FQNEAQ. The CDR3 DNA reads as TGTGCCAGCAGCTTAGCCAGTAATGAAAAACTGTTTTTT. Its protein product is CASSLASNEKLFF.

This clonotype was seen many times. The chain recombines TRBV5-6 with TRBJ2-1; D not resolved. CDR1 SGHDT and CDR2 YYEEEE come from the germline V gene. The ends were cut back, 3 bases at V and 0 bases at J, with 13 bases in the middle. This CDR3 contains 16 residues. The CDR3, as DNA: TGTGCCAGCAGCTCTCCCCTACCAAGCTCCTACAATGAGCAGTTCTTC. This gives the protein CASSSPLPSSYNEQFF.

The rearrangement joins TRBV2 to TRBJ2-6; D may be TRBD2 (5 bases). There are 15 residues in the CDR3. Germline V gene lookup returns CDR1 SNHLY and CDR2 FYNNEI. V lost 7 bases to trimming and J lost 8 bases, with 18 bases between them. CDR3 region: CASTSEAAGSNVLTF. The CDR3 DNA reads as TGTGCCAGCACGAGTGAAGCGGCCGGTTCCAACGTCCTGACTTTC.

At least ten counts were recorded for this clonotype. The V and J genes are TRBV27 and TRBJ2-5; 8 positions agree with TRBD2. V dropped 5 bases and J dropped 2; count of bases not matched to a gene: 13. Germline assignment: CDR1 MNHEY and CDR2 SMNVEV (reference sequence). The CDR3 sequence is 17 residues long. The CDR3 nucleotides read TGTGCCAGCAGTAGTTCTAGCGGGCGACCTTTTCAAGAGACCCAGTACTTC. Amino acid sequence: CASSSSSGRPFQETQYF.

This clonotype was recorded at least ten times. The rearrangement uses TRBV10-3 and TRBJ1-5; TRBD1 matches 7 bases. The CDR3 is 16 residues long. J was trimmed by 2 bases and V by 6 bases; bases with no gene match: 10. Germline loops: CDR1 ENHRY, CDR2 SYGVKD. CDR3 sequence (DNA): TGTGCCATCAGCCGAGACAGGGAGAAGGGCAATCAGCCCCAGCATTTT. Protein sequence: CAISRDREKGNQPQHF.

This chain uses TRBV4-1 with TRBJ1-5; D remains unclear. Germline V gives CDR1 MGHRA, CDR2 YSYEKL. This CDR3 contains 14 residues. Trimming left V 4 bases short and J 9 bases short, with 16 bases between. The DNA of the CDR3 is TGCGCCAGCAGCCTTTACCTAGGCGGTGTGCCCCAGCATTTT. Translation: CASSLYLGGVPQHF.

This clonotype was seen a few times. Given a much more abundant clone one base away, this may be a read error. The chain is built from TRBV20-1 and TRBJ2-7, with 8 nucleotides matching TRBD2. Germline CDR1 and CDR2: DFQATT and SNEGSKA (reference sequence). The CDR3 has 15 residues. V lost 6 bases to trimming and J lost 2 bases; unmatched junction nucleotides: 12. CDR3 sequence reads: CSAFDNGRAAYEQYF. CDR3 sequence (DNA): TGCAGTGCGTTCGATAACGGGAGGGCCGCCTACGAGCAGTACTTC.

There are many counts of this clonotype. A read error may explain this, as a much larger clone is one base away. The chain combines TRBV7-2 with TRBJ2-1; 14 positions agree with TRBD2. The CDR3 covers 18 residues. The germline V gene encodes CDR1 SGHTA and CDR2 FQGNSA. The CDR3 sequence is CASRDGGTSGSMRNGQFF. The CDR3 region has the DNA TGTGCCAGCAGAGACGGGGGGACTAGCGGGAGTATGAGGAATGGGCAGTTCTTC.

This clonotype has at least ten counts. The chain couples TRBV7-9 to TRBJ1-2, with unresolved D. Between the trimmed V and J ends, which lost 5 bases and 1 base, there was a span of 20 bases. Germline V gene sequence: CDR1 SEHNR, CDR2 FQNEAQ (reference sequence). This CDR3 comprises 17 residues. DNA of the CDR3: TGTGCCAGCAGCCCGCTCAGTCCGGGCCTGGTTAACTATGGCTACACCTTC. Its protein product is CASSPLSPGLVNYGYTF.

There are many counts of this clonotype. CDR3 DNA sequence: TGTGCCAGCAGCCTAGATCGACAGGACGCAAATGAAAAACTGTTTTTT. Translating it yields CASSLDRQDANEKLFF. V gene TRBV6-1 combines with J gene TRBJ1-4; possibly TRBD1 for D (6 bases). Germline assignment: CDR1 MNHNS and CDR2 SASEGT. V lost 6 bases to trimming and J lost 5 bases, with 19 bases between them. The CDR3 loop spans 16 amino acids.

This clonotype was recorded at least ten times. This rearrangement joins TRBV20-1 to TRBJ2-1; D unresolved. The CDR3 spans 12 residues. Looked up from germline, CDR1 is DFQATT and CDR2 is SNEGSKA (reference sequence). V gave up 4 bases and J gave up 8 bases, with 12 bases separating them. CDR3 in amino acids: CSANDREDEQFF. Here the CDR3 DNA reads TGCAGTGCTAACGACCGCGAGGATGAGCAGTTCTTC.

This clonotype was seen at least ten times. The rearrangement links TRBV28 to TRBJ2-3; unclear D gene. There are 13 residues in the CDR3. The germline V and J ends were trimmed by 5 bases and 0 bases, with 6 bases remaining between them. Germline V gives CDR1 MDHEN, CDR2 SYDVKM. The CDR3 sequence is CASSAPSTDTQYF. The CDR3 DNA follows: TGTGCCAGCAGTGCCCCTAGCACAGATACGCAGTATTTT.

This clonotype was picked up many times. The chain links TRBV12-3 or TRBV12-4 to TRBJ1-5; 9 bases match TRBD1. Trimming cost V 6 bases and J 3 bases; bases outside gene matches: 15. This CDR3 is built from 18 residues. CDR3 nucleotide sequence: TGTGCCAGCAGACTCTTTGGGGGGGGACAGGGAAACAATCAGCCCCAGCATTTT. Residues: CASRLFGGGQGNNQPQHF.

In this sample, this clonotype turned up many times. The genes are TRBV7-2 and TRBJ2-7; 12 nucleotides align to TRBD2. The CDR3 is 15 amino acids. CDR1 and CDR2 (germline): SGHTA, FQGNSA. J lost 5 bases, V lost 4 bases, and 6 bases had no gene match. The CDR3 DNA is TGTGCCAGCAGCTACCGACTAGCGGGAGCCAACGAGCAGTACTTC. Encoded protein: CASSYRLAGANEQYF.

Details on this clonotype: A far more abundant clone sits one base away, making this likely a read error. Given the absence of the conserved phenylalanine or tryptophan at the CDR3 end, a read error is likely. This chain joins TRBV9 and TRBJ1-1, with a possible D match to TRBD1 (5 bases). V shed 5 bases and J shed 4 bases, with 15 bases lying between them. This CDR3 is built from 14 residues. Germline-derived CDR1 and CDR2 are SGDLS and YYNGEE. The CDR3: CASSWTGTLTEAFL. The CDR3 nucleotides read TGTGCCAGCAGTTGGACCGGGACTCTCACTGAAGCTTTCCTT.

The table lists this clonotype with many counts. This chain links TRBV3-1 with TRBJ1-2; 9 nucleotides agree with TRBD1. With V trimmed by 8 bases and J by 5 bases, 9 bases remained unmatched. Germline CDR1 LGHDT, CDR2 YNNKEL (reference sequence). The CDR3 totals 14 residues. The CDR3 DNA is TGTGCCAGCTCCACAGGGGGCGGAGGTTATGGCTACACCTTC. Translated, it gives CASSTGGGGYGYTF.

Only a few counts were recorded for this clonotype. The conserved phenylalanine or tryptophan is not found at the CDR3 terminus, so this likely reflects a read error. The chain recombines TRBV5-1 with TRBJ1-1; tentative D call: TRBD1 (5 bases). The CDR3 runs to 15 residues. Trimming took 3 bases from V and 1 from J, leaving 13 bases between them. Germline V lookup: CDR1 SGHRS, CDR2 YFSETQ. CDR3 sequence: CASSSLGLENTEAFL. In nucleotides, the CDR3 is TGCGCCAGCAGCTCGTTGGGGCTGGAGAACACTGAAGCTTTCCTT.

This clonotype was counted ten times or more. V gene TRBV6-2 or TRBV6-3 combines with J gene TRBJ1-4; D not certain. V was shortened by 5 bases and J by 7 bases, with 14 bases between the two germline ends. The germline CDR1 and CDR2 sequences are MNHEY and SVGEGT. The CDR3 totals 14 residues. CDR3 amino acids: CASSDVALGEKLFF. For the CDR3, the DNA is TGTGCCAGCAGTGATGTGGCCCTCGGTGAAAAACTGTTTTTT.

This clonotype has at least ten counts. This chain uses TRBV19 with TRBJ2-5, with 11 nucleotides matching TRBD2. Germline values: CDR1 LNHDA, CDR2 SQIVND (reference sequence). The CDR3 sequence is 16 residues long. Germline trimming cut 5 bases from V and 9 bases from J; bases unmatched to any gene: 14. CDR3 loop: CASSLGLAGTKRAQYF. The CDR3 nucleotides are TGTGCCAGTAGTCTCGGACTAGCGGGTACCAAGAGGGCCCAGTACTTC.

There are many counts of this clonotype. The chain joins TRBV5-5 to TRBJ2-3; 9 bases match TRBD1. The CDR3 is 14 residues long. From germline, CDR1 is SGHKS and CDR2 YYEKEE (reference sequence). Trimming cost V 4 bases and J 3 bases; bases outside gene matches: 3. The chain's CDR3 is CASSTGTGTDTQYF. The CDR3 bases are TGTGCCAGCAGCACAGGGACAGGGACAGATACGCAGTATTTT. Full variable domain (outside the CDR3, taken from reference TRBV5-5 and TRBJ2-3): DAGVTQSPTHLIKTRGQQVTLRCSPISGHKSVSWYQQVLGQGPQFIFQYYEKEERGRGNFPDRFSARQFPNYSSELNVNALLLGDSALYLCASSTGTGTDTQYFGPGTRLTVL.

The V call is TRBV28, the J call TRBJ1-6, with D possibly matching TRBD1 (5 bases). CDR1 is MDHEN and CDR2 is SYDVKM in the germline V gene. CDR3 length equals 15 residues. Trimming pared 3 bases from V and 3 bases from J, leaving 9 bases between. The CDR3 region is CASSFSGIYNSPLHF. The DNA for the CDR3 is TGTGCCAGCAGTTTTTCAGGGATCTATAATTCACCCCTCCACTTT.

This clonotype was counted ten times or more. At one end the junction does not follow the germline gene, possibly because of a read error. The DNA for the CDR3 is TGTGCCAGCAGTCTCGACAGGGTCCAGAACACTGAAGCTTTCTTT. This sequence encodes CASSLDRVQNTEAFF. The genes are TRBV5-1 and TRBJ1-1, with TRBD1 matching 7 bases. Germline-derived CDR1 and CDR2 are SGHRS and YFSETQ. The CDR3 is 15 residues long.

This rearrangement joins TRBV7-2 to TRBJ2-7; 8 bases map to TRBD2. The CDR3 consists of 15 residues. The germline gives CDR1 SGHTA, CDR2 FQGNSA. With V trimmed by 5 bases and J by 4 bases, 10 bases remained unmatched. The DNA for the CDR3 is TGTGCCAGCAGCCCCTCCAGCGGGAGTATGTACGAGCAGTACTTC. Amino acids: CASSPSSGSMYEQYF.

This clonotype was counted many times. The CDR3 DNA is TGTGCCACCAGTGGGGCGGGAGTAATGAATGAGCAGTTCTTC. Its translation: CATSGAGVMNEQFF. V gene TRBV24-1 combines with J gene TRBJ2-1, with 7 bases aligning to TRBD2. CDR1 is KGHDR, CDR2 SFDVKD, per germline. CDR3 length equals 14 residues. The trim removed 5 bases at V and 7 bases at J, leaving 7 bases unmatched.